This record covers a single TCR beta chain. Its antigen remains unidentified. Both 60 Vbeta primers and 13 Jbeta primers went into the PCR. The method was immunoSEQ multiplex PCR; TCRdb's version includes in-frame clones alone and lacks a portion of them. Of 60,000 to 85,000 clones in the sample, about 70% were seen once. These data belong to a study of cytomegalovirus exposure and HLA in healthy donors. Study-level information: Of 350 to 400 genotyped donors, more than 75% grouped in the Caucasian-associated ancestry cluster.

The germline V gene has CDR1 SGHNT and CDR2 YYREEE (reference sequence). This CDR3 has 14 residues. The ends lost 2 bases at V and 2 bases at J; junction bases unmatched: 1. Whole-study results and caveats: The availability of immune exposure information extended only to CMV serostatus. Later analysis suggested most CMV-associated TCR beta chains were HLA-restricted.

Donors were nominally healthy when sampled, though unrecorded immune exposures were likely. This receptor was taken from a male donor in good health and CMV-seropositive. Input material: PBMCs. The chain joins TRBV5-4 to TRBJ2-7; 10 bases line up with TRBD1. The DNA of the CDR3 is TGTGCCAGCAGCTTAGGACAGGGGGCCTACGAGCAGTACTTC. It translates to CASSLGQGAYEQYF.